This T cell receptor (beta chain) was recorded in a study of shared clonotypes between healthy human individuals (TCRdb year 2020). About the full investigation: The cohort comprised two women and a few men aged 18 to 49 years. For each donor, three plates each were used for CD4 naive and CD4 memory, two plates were used for CD8 naive, and one plate was used for CD8 memory. To estimate repertoire size and how much clonotype sharing occurs between individuals, the study deeply sequenced the blood TCR repertoires of roughly 5 healthy adults. Different laboratories and diverse techniques were used to prepare libraries and sequence TCR repertoires, to increase sequencing depth and limit assay-specific biases. Leukapheresis yielded between about 0.94 and 8.9 billion PBMCs per donor.

Comment on this clone: Its antigen is currently not known. No much larger clonotype is one base removed from it; base qualities were not supplied.

The donors were healthy, HIV-negative adults with no recently reported acute infections or vaccinations. All donors were Caucasian adults living in Nashville, Tennessee, USA. CD4+ T cells were enriched by magnetic negative selection, after which naive cells were positively selected on CD45RA and the negative fraction was taken as the memory subset. Blood was obtained by leukapheresis, after which PBMCs were separated by Ficoll-Histopaque density gradient centrifugation and cryopreserved in liquid nitrogen vapor phase. Purity and quantity of every magnetically sorted T cell population were checked by analytical flow cytometry. Genomic DNA was isolated from each sorted fraction and quantified by UV absorbance on a Nanodrop 2000c. Taken from cysteine to phenylalanine, the CDR3 has 14 residues. Here the CDR3 DNA is all that survives: 42 bases in frame from base 1. The V and J ends are trimmed by 4 bases and 4 bases, leaving 13 bases between them. Sequences MDHEN (CDR1) and SYDVKM (CDR2) are obtained from the germline V gene.

General findings and caveats noted by the study authors: Incomplete sequencing was indicated by rarefaction of sorted-subset datasets, despite the large sequencing depth. Estimated clonotype richness was generally larger for naive than for memory subsets. Based on pairwise subsampling, the degree of clonotype sharing among donors was expected to be affected by sequencing depth. The small number of donors limited the genetic and exposure-history diversity represented. Only blood was sampled, and tissue TCR repertoires likely differ from those in blood. Approximately 4.8% of naive CD4, around 4% of naive CD8, about 2.5% of memory CD4, and more than 0.35% of memory CD8 clonotypes were shared across four donors. Compared with non-shared clonotypes, clonotypes shared by all four sorted-subset donors had higher generation probabilities.

Using the deep immunoSEQ assay, multiplex PCR amplified TCR CDR3 regions from genomic DNA. Genomic DNA extracted from each cell subset was distributed evenly over all wells of several immunoSEQ 96-well plates, and each plate served as one replicate. For sorted subsets, each replicate PCR was loaded with approximately 200 ng genomic DNA, equivalent to 30,000 or so T cell genomes. Purified libraries were measured with a Qubit 3.0 fluorometer, size-checked on a Bioanalyzer 2100, and measured again with the KAPA Library Quantification kit. Every immunoSEQ 96-well plate was sequenced on a separate single-read 150-cycle Illumina NextSeq 550 flow cell. Under the source paper's analysis protocol: Because the immunoSEQ output included only junctional sequences and no quality scores, the filtering could not be the same as the filtering used for full-length reads. Sequences were annotated with PyIR, a Python wrapper for IgBLAST v1.9, and V/J genes and CDR3 were assigned using IMGT germline references. Reads were filtered out if the reads had weak V/J assignments (E-value above 1e-6), no CDR3, stop codons, out-of-frame junctions, or ambiguous translated residues. V3J clonotypes were defined as sequences sharing an identical inferred V gene, J gene, and CDR3 amino acid sequence. The percentage overlap between two repertoires was calculated by dividing the number of shared unique clonotypes by the size of the smaller repertoire. RTK rarefaction, the Chao1 estimator, and Recon v2.1 estimates of unobserved clonotypes were used to assess repertoire richness. Generation probabilities were computed with OLGA for all TCRbeta clonotypes obtained by the gDNA method from four donors. The table comes from immuneACCESS by way of TCRdb, which keeps in-frame sequences with V and J called. Part of the clones is missing from these tables; in studies checked, under half for an unresolved V gene and the rest for unknown reasons. The V and J calls and clone size were taken over from that table, and D and trimming were inferred from the DNA. In this sample the table shows around 1.6 million clones, 95% to 99% of which occur a single time. The ten largest clonotypes hold about 0.45% of the sample.

This clonotype was sampled from a man younger than 45 in good health. The V and J segments used are TRBV28 and TRBJ1-2; TRBD1 is perhaps the D gene, given 5 matching bases. The sequencing sample was made of naive CD4+ T cells sorted from blood. In the paper's terms, the cell subset or site label means: CD45RA+ positively selected. The DNA reads as follows: TGTGCCAGCAGTTACCCGGGCGGGGGCTATGGCTACACCTTC. Its product reads: CASSYPGGGYGYTF.